A single sample is the source of the 20 T cell receptor beta chains below, sequenced in a study of shared clonotypes between healthy human individuals (dated by TCRdb to the early 2020s). Library prep was done by the immunoSEQ multiplex PCR assay. Entries here come from immuneACCESS through TCRdb and include only in-frame sequences with V and J called. Some clones fail to appear in such tables; in the studies checked, an unresolved V gene covers under half of the shortfall, and the cause of the remainder is unknown. For this sample the table gives approximately 2,000,000 clones, of which around 90% were detected only once. Of the sample, around 0.35% is held by the ten largest clones. Sequencing used naive CD4+ T cells from PBMCs. The cell subset or site label on this specimen signifies: CD45RA+ positively selected. These receptors were taken from a man aged 18 to 30 in good health. Some clones in this sample may be carry-over from other donors' samples.

The CDR3 spells CASSRGGQAALEQYF. The CDR3 DNA follows: TGTGCCAGTAGTAGGGGGGGACAGGCGGCCCTCGAGCAGTACTTC. The chain joins TRBV19 to TRBJ2-7, with D possibly TRBD1 on 8 matching bases. The CDR3 length is 15 residues. V lost 4 bases, J lost 6 bases, and 19 bases lay in between. The germline gives CDR1 LNHDA, CDR2 SQIVND (reference sequence).

This rearrangement joins TRBV21-1 to TRBJ1-5; the table gives TRBD1 as D, unverified against the DNA. TRBV21-1 corresponds to a pseudogene. This CDR3 has 17 residues. CDR3 loop: CASSKGGAGVSNQPQHF. The CDR3 nucleotides are TGTGCCAGCAGCAAAGGCGGTGCAGGGGTGAGCAATCAGCCCCAGCATTTT.

Details on this clone: Other DNA sequences of this sample code for an identical CDR3. This chain uses TRBV5-1 with TRBJ2-7; 8 bases are a match to TRBD1. The CDR3 contains 15 residues. J lost 0 bases, V lost 3 bases, and 5 bases had no gene match. Germline lookup yields CDR1 SGHRS and CDR2 YFSETQ. CDR3 region: CASSSRTGGSYEQYF. The CDR3 region has the DNA TGCGCCAGCAGCTCCCGAACAGGGGGCTCCTACGAGCAGTACTTC.

V usage is TRBV9 and J usage is TRBJ2-2; 8 bases match TRBD1. With 0 bases clipped from V and 6 bases from J, the junction kept 4 bases outside the gene matches. Germline V gives CDR1 SGDLS, CDR2 YYNGEE. This CDR3 comprises 15 residues. The CDR3 DNA reads TGTGCCAGCAGCGTAGACAGGGGGGTTGCCGGGGAGCTGTTTTTT. It encodes CASSVDRGVAGELFF.

This clone was seen just once. The genes are TRBV2 and TRBJ2-5; the match to TRBD2 covers 11 bases. Per germline, CDR1 SNHLY and CDR2 FYNNEI. CDR3 length: 16 residues. V lost 6 bases, J lost 7 bases, and 13 bases stayed unmatched. The CDR3 here is CASSRTSGSNGGTQYF. CDR3 sequence (DNA): TGTGCCAGCAGCCGGACTAGCGGGTCCAATGGGGGGACCCAGTACTTC.

The genes are TRBV7-3 and TRBJ2-3; possibly TRBD2 for D (6 bases). Looked up from germline, CDR1 is SGHTA and CDR2 is FQGTGA. V was clipped by 5 bases and J by 5 bases, with 11 bases between them. This CDR3 is built from 13 residues. The CDR3 loop is CASSARGGDTQYF. CDR3 coding DNA: TGTGCCAGCAGCGCTCGGGGAGGAGATACGCAGTATTTT.

Here the CDR3 DNA reads TGTGCCAGCAGTGGAGGGTCCTTGAACACTGAAGCTTTCTTT. This translates into CASSGGSLNTEAFF. This sequence joins TRBV6-5 and TRBJ1-1; D gene uncertain. The CDR3 extends over 14 amino acids. Germline V lookup: CDR1 MNHEY, CDR2 SVGAGI. The V and J ends lost 5 bases and 0 bases respectively, with 10 bases between them.

CDR3 in amino acids: CAGSGHDRAFQPQHF. CDR3 nucleotides: TGTGCCGGCTCGGGCCATGACAGGGCTTTCCAGCCCCAGCATTTT. The V and J genes are TRBV6-1 and TRBJ1-5, with 7 bases aligning to TRBD1. V was pared by 11 bases and J by 7 bases, with 17 bases of the junction left unmatched. Germline values: CDR1 MNHNS, CDR2 SASEGT. The CDR3 spans 15 residues.

The CDR3 bases are TGTGCCAGCAGCCCGAACGCAGGGCTGGGAGAGCAGTACTTC. It encodes CASSPNAGLGEQYF. The V call is TRBV7-9, the J call TRBJ2-7; possible D gene TRBD1, 5 bases. CDR1 and CDR2 from the germline V gene are SEHNR and FQNEAQ (reference sequence). The CDR3 is 14 residues long. V lost 5 bases to trimming and J lost 7 bases, with 18 bases between them.

V is TRBV28 and J is TRBJ1-1, with D unresolved. Trimming cost V 1 base and J 3 bases, with 9 bases left between them. Germline V lookup: CDR1 MDHEN, CDR2 SYDVKM. CDR3 length equals 14 residues. The CDR3 sequence is CASSLFRRDTEAFF. The CDR3 DNA reads as TGTGCCAGCAGTTTATTTAGACGGGACACTGAAGCTTTCTTT. Using reference TRBV28 and TRBJ1-1 for the parts outside the CDR3, the full variable domain is DVKVTQSSRYLVKRTGEKVFLECVQDMDHENMFWYRQDPGLGLRLIYFSYDVKMKEKGDIPEGYSVSREKKERFSLILESASTNQTSMYLCASSLFRRDTEAFFGQGTRLTVV.

V is TRBV6-6 and J is TRBJ2-3, with D perhaps matching TRBD1 or TRBD2 (5 bases each). Germline-derived CDR1 and CDR2 are MNHNY and SVGAGI (reference sequence). Trimming cost V 4 bases and J 4 bases, with 18 bases left between them. The CDR3 spans 16 residues. CDR3 in amino acids: CASSSGLPLLPDTQYF. The CDR3 nucleotides are TGTGCCAGCAGTTCGGGGCTGCCTTTACTACCAGATACGCAGTATTTT.

A word on this clone: Additional DNA sequences in this sample encode the identical CDR3. The chain joins TRBV5-1 to TRBJ2-1, with D possibly being TRBD2 (5 bases). Trimming shortened V by 2 bases and J by 7 bases, and 7 bases separated the two germline ends. Germline CDR1 and CDR2: SGHRS and YFSETQ. The CDR3 covers 12 residues. The DNA of the CDR3 is TGCGCCAGCAGCTTCCCGGGGAATGAGCAGTTCTTC. Translation: CASSFPGNEQFF.

On this clone: Other nucleotide sequences from this sample produce the same CDR3. The V and J genes are TRBV2 and TRBJ2-3; no definite D call. The CDR3 has 12 amino acids. V lost 6 bases and J 3 bases, leaving 7 bases between the germline ends. The V gene's germline CDR1 is SNHLY and CDR2 FYNNEI. CDR3 in amino acids: CASSPGTDTQYF. The CDR3 bases are TGTGCCAGCAGCCCTGGGACAGATACGCAGTATTTT.

DNA of the CDR3: TGTGCCAGCAGCCAAGATTGGCTAGCGGGATCCTACAATGAGCAGTTCTTC. Its protein product is CASSQDWLAGSYNEQFF. The gene calls are TRBV14 and TRBJ2-1; 9 bases fit TRBD2. The CDR3 totals 17 residues. V trimming: 0 bases; J trimming: 1 base; junction bases outside the gene matches: 4. Per the germline V gene, CDR1 is SGHDN and CDR2 is FVKESK.

V gene TRBV2 combines with J gene TRBJ1-2, with D tentatively TRBD1 (5 bases). Germline V gene data show CDR1 as SNHLY and CDR2 as FYNNEI. Trimming removed 9 bases at V and 3 bases at J, with 11 bases between. The CDR3 covers 12 residues. The CDR3 loop reads CASGGVDYGYTF. The CDR3 DNA reads TGTGCCAGTGGGGGGGTTGACTATGGCTACACCTTC.

Of note for this clone: Other DNA sequences of this sample code for an identical CDR3. V is TRBV7-8 and J is TRBJ1-3, with D unresolved. The CDR3 sequence is 15 residues long. Trimming removed 0 bases at V and 1 base at J, with 7 bases between. Germline assignment: CDR1 SGHVS and CDR2 FQNEAQ. CDR3 sequence: CASSLAAVSGNTIYF. CDR3 nucleotides: TGTGCCAGCAGCTTAGCGGCAGTATCTGGAAACACCATATATTTT.

This rearrangement joins TRBV6-6 to TRBJ1-2; tentative D call: TRBD1 (5 bases). CDR1 MNHNY and CDR2 SVGAGI come from the germline V gene (reference sequence). The CDR3 is 13 residues long. V lost 4 bases to trimming and J lost 4 bases, with 10 bases between them. The CDR3 loop is CASSSRQTYGYTF. CDR3 sequence (DNA): TGTGCCAGCAGTTCGCGACAGACCTATGGCTACACCTTC.

V and J are TRBV10-3 and TRBJ2-1, with D perhaps TRBD2 (5 bases). Germline-derived CDR1 and CDR2 are ENHRY and SYGVKD. The CDR3 length is 15 residues. The V end lost 4 bases, the J end lost 5 bases, and 15 bases lay between the germline ends. CDR3 nucleotide sequence: TGTGCCATCAGTGCTAGCCCCCTCGGAGACAATGAGCAGTTCTTC. This encodes CAISASPLGDNEQFF.

The CDR3 sequence: CASSQGYSGNTIYF. The CDR3 coding sequence is TGTGCCAGCAGTCAGGGTTACTCTGGAAACACCATATATTTT. The gene calls are TRBV28 and TRBJ1-3, with a weak D call TRBD1 (5 bases). Germline CDR1 reads MDHEN; CDR2 reads SYDVKM. Trimming took off 5 bases at V and 0 bases at J, with 8 bases between the two ends. The CDR3 covers 14 residues.

This sequence joins TRBV28 and TRBJ2-7; D may be TRBD2 (7 bases). The CDR3 length is 15 residues. V lost 8 bases, J lost 5 bases, and 22 bases lay in between. CDR1 MDHEN and CDR2 SYDVKM come from the germline V gene. The CDR3 nucleotides are TGTGCCAGCGGTGGCAGGGGCGGGAGAGCGAACGAGCAGTACTTC. This encodes CASGGRGGRANEQYF.